This T cell receptor (beta chain) was sequenced during a study of beta chain features in type 1 diabetes. Overall study: All samples combined gave 107,917,701 sorted cells for examination. General study results and limits: Patients and controls would be equally affected if PCR favored shorter templates. There was no resolution here of whether HLA type influences TCRB rearrangement. Type 1 diabetes patients showed fewer insertions and more deletions at VDJ junctions.

Germline CDR1 and CDR2: SGHTA and FQGNSA. The CDR3 covers 15 residues. V was cut by 5 bases and J by 2 bases, with 14 bases left in between. Of the isolated RNA, all was reverse transcribed, and so the sequenced material was expressed TCRB transcripts. Using immunoSEQ multiplex PCR, the repertoire was profiled, and TCRdb retains in-frame clones only, with some absent. The sample holds over 500,000 clones, 15% seen once. This clone showed up just a few times. Its antigen is currently unknown. This receptor was taken from a man between 18 and 29 years old in good health. The material sequenced was naive CD4+ T cells from blood. V and J are TRBV7-2 and TRBJ2-3; D not certain. As DNA, the CDR3 is TGTGCCAGCAGCCCCCCCCGGGCGATCACAGATACGCAGTATTTT. This encodes CASSPPRAITDTQYF. Together with reference TRBV7-2 and TRBJ2-3, the CDR3 gives the full variable domain: GAGVSQSPSNKVTEKGKDVELRCDPISGHTALYWYRQSLGQGLEFLIYFQGNSAPDKSGLPSDRFSAERTGGSVSTLTIQRTQQEDSAVYLCASSPPRAITDTQYFGPGTRLTVL.